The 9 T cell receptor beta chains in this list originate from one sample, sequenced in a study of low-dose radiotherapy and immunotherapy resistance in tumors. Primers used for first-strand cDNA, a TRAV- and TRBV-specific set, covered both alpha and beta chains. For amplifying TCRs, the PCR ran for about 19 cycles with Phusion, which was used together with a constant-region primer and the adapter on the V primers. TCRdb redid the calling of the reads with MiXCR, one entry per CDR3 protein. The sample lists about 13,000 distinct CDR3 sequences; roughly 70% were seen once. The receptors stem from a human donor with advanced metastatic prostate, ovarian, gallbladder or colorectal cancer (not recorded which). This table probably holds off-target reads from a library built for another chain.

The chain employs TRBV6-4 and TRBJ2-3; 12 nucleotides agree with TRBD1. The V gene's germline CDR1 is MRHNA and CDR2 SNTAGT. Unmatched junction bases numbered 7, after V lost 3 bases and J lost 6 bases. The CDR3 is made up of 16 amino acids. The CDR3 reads CASSETGTGGRDTQYF. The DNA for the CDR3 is TGTGCCAGCAGTGAGACCGGGACAGGGGGCCGGGATACGCAGTATTTT.

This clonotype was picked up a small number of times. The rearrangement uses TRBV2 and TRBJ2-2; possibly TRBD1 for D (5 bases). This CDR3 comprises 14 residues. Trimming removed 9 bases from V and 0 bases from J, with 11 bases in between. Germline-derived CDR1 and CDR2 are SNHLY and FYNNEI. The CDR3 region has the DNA TGTGCCAGTAAACGGACACCGAACACCGGGGAGCTGTTTTTT. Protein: CASKRTPNTGELFF.

The CDR3 is CASRGTGGSPVLAFF. The CDR3 DNA sequence: TGTGCCAGCAGAGGGACAGGGGGGTCCCCAGTTCTAGCTTTCTTT. This chain connects TRBV25-1 to TRBJ1-1; 11 bases agree with TRBD1. The junction had 13 bases not matched to a gene; V was cut back by 6 bases and J by 10 bases. Germline V lookup: CDR1 MGHDK, CDR2 SYGVNS. There are 15 residues in the CDR3.

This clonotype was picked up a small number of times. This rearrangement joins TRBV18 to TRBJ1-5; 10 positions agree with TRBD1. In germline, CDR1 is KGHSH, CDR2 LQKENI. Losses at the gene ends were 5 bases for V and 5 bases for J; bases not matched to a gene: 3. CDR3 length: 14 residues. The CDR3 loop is CASSGTGDDQPQHF. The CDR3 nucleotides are TGTGCCAGCTCAGGGACAGGGGACGATCAGCCCCAGCATTTT.

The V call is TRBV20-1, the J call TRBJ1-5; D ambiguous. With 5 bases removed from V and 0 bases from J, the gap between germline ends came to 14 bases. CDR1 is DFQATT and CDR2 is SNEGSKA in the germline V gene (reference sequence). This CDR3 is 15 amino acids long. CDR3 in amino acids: CSALRSGYSNQPQHF. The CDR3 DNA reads TGCAGTGCTTTACGATCAGGTTATAGCAATCAGCCCCAGCATTTT.

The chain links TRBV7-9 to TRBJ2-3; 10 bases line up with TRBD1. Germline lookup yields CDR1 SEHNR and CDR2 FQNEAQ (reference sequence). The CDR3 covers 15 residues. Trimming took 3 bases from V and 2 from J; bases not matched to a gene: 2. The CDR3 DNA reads TGTGCCAGCAGCTTGGGACAGGGGATCACAGATACGCAGTATTTT. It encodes CASSLGQGITDTQYF.

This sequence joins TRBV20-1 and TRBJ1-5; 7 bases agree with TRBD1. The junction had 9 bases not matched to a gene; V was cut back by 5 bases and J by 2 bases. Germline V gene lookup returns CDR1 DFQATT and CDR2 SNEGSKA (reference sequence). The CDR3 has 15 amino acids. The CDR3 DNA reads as TGCAGTGCTTCCAGGGGGGGAGGTGGCAATCAGCCCCAGCATTTT. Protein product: CSASRGGGGNQPQHF.

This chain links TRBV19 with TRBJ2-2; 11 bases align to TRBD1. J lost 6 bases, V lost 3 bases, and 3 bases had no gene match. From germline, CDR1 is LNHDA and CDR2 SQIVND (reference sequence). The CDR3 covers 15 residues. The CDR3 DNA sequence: TGTGCCAGTAGTATCGGACAGGGGGCGTCCGGGGAGCTGTTTTTT. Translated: CASSIGQGASGELFF.

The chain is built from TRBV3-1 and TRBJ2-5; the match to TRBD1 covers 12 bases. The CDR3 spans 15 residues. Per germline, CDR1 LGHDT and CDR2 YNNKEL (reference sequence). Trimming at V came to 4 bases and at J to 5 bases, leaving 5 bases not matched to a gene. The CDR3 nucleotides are TGTGCCAGCAGCCGGGGACAGGGGGCGCGGGAGACCCAGTACTTC. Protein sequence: CASSRGQGARETQYF.